The rows below give T cell receptor beta chains drawn from one sample of a study of blood T cell repertoires in COVID-19. The protocol was immunoSEQ multiplex PCR, while the TCRdb copy is restricted to in-frame clones and leaves out a portion. The data hold about 110,000 clones, with 85% observed a single time. Material for sequencing was peripheral blood. All receptors derive from a woman aged 55-69 years with COVID-19, enrolled during active disease. The CDR3 runs from the conserved cysteine through the conserved F or W. D genes are given only for firm matches. Clone size appears in some rows only: once, few, many, or a class for an expanded clone.

j_call clone_size v_call d_call cdr3_aa cdr3_nt
TRBJ1-5 . TRBV2 TRBD1 CAIGQGSFQPQHF TGTGCCATCGGACAGGGGAGTTTCCAGCCCCAGCATTTT
TRBJ1-2 once TRBV3-1/TRBV3-2 TRBD1 CASSTSGTAYGYTF TGTGCCAGCAGCACTTCCGGGACAGCCTATGGCTACACCTTC
TRBJ2-3 . TRBV19 TRBD1 CASKGPPGTGNTDTQYF TGTGCCAGTAAAGGTCCACCCGGGACAGGGAACACAGATACGCAGTATTTT
TRBJ2-5 . TRBV20-1 . CSGEVQETQYF TGCAGTGGAGAGGTGCAAGAGACCCAGTACTTC
TRBJ1-1 . TRBV5-4 TRBD1 CASSPDRLMNTEAFF TGTGCCAGCAGCCCGGACAGGCTCATGAACACTGAAGCTTTCTTT
TRBJ2-5 . TRBV4-2 TRBD2 CASSHPTTSGGPIEETQYF TGTGCCAGCAGTCATCCTACAACTAGCGGGGGCCCAATAGAGGAGACCCAGTACTTC
TRBJ1-6 . TRBV30 TRBD1 CAWSAGQGAGSPLHF TGTGCCTGGAGCGCTGGACAGGGGGCAGGGTCACCCCTCCACTTT
TRBJ1-2 . TRBV21-1 . CASSKRGGRIDYGYTF TGTGCCAGCAGCAAAAGAGGAGGAAGAATAGACTATGGCTACACCTTC
TRBJ1-1 once TRBV6-5 . CASSYEARVSTEAFF TGTGCCAGCAGTTACGAGGCCCGTGTGAGCACTGAAGCTTTCTTT
TRBJ2-3 . TRBV19 TRBD2 CASSPKRGGTDTQYF TGTGCCAGTAGTCCCAAGCGGGGGGGCACAGATACGCAGTATTTT
TRBJ1-3 . TRBV6-5 . CASSFTKHSGNTIYF TGTGCCAGCAGTTTTACCAAACACTCTGGAAACACCATATATTTT
TRBJ1-5 . TRBV5-1 . CASSWTGLSQPQHF TGCGCCAGCAGTTGGACGGGGTTAAGTCAGCCCCAGCATTTT
TRBJ2-5 . TRBV5-1 TRBD2 CASSRALSGGSKQETQYF TGCGCCAGCAGCCGAGCTCTTAGCGGGGGGTCAAAACAAGAGACCCAGTACTTC
TRBJ1-4 . TRBV19 . CASSTRGSGEKLFF TGTGCCAGTTCTACGCGGGGGTCCGGTGAAAAACTGTTTTTT
TRBJ1-2 . TRBV7-8 TRBD1 CASKRQGDYGYTF TGTGCCAGTAAACGACAGGGAGACTATGGCTACACCTTC
TRBJ2-2 . TRBV12-3/TRBV12-4 TRBD1 CASATGGTGELFF TGTGCCAGCGCCACAGGGGGCACCGGGGAGCTGTTTTTT
TRBJ2-1 . TRBV3-1/TRBV3-2 TRBD2 CASSQVLSGGVDNEQFF TGTGCCAGCAGCCAAGTCCTTAGCGGGGGGGTCGACAATGAGCAGTTCTTC
TRBJ2-5 . TRBV6-2/TRBV6-3 TRBD2 CASSFTRLAGGSYQETQYF TGTGCCAGCAGTTTCACCCGACTAGCGGGGGGTTCCTACCAAGAGACCCAGTACTTC
TRBJ2-7 . TRBV11-2 . CASSPSRENEQYF TGTGCCAGCAGCCCGAGCCGCGAGAACGAGCAGTACTTC
TRBJ2-4 . TRBV5-1 . CASRETSDNIQYF TGCGCCAGCAGAGAGACTAGTGATAACATTCAGTACTTC
TRBJ2-5 . TRBV19 . CASSSTSITKETQYF TGTGCCAGTAGTAGCACATCGATTACGAAAGAGACCCAGTACTTC